This entry is about one TCR beta chain. Antigen unknown. The data belong to a study of T-cell reconstitution after alpha-beta-depleted transplantation in children. Study results and limitations: Some patients owed their high day-60 TCRbeta diversity to surviving recipient T cells and thymic progenitors. T-cell numbers and diversity, one year after transplant, stemmed largely from T cells that were newly produced. Reportedly, alpha-beta T cells present about two months post-transplant originated from several hundred expanded clones of graft origin.

This CDR3 spans 12 amino acids. Trimming stripped 3 bases from V and 6 bases from J, with 6 bases between. In germline, CDR1 is SEHNR, CDR2 FQNEAQ (reference sequence). TCRbeta library preparation incorporated unique molecular identifiers. TCRdb redid the calling of the PCR reads with MiXCR, one entry per CDR3 protein. This sample has hundreds of thousands of distinct CDR3 sequences, with less than 15% found just once. The genes are TRBV7-9 and TRBJ2-1; no clear D. This material consisted of PBMCs, taken before TCRalphabeta/CD19-depleted stem cell transplant. This receptor was obtained from a girl aged 2-9 years with congenital amegakaryocytic thrombocytopenia, due to receive a stem cell transplant. The CDR3: CASSFVVNEQFF. As DNA, the CDR3 is TGTGCCAGCAGCTTCGTTGTCAATGAGCAGTTCTTC.